This TCR beta chain originates from a study of blood T cell repertoires in COVID-19. At the level of the study: Nucleic acid was either cDNA or gDNA, and it came from T cells, B-cell-depleted T cells, or PBMCs.

The data were produced by immunoSEQ multiplex PCR, yet TCRdb's version contains in-frame clones alone and is incomplete. Here the sample spans 250,000 to 300,000 clones, roughly nine tenths being singletons. Individuals aged about 18 to 90 years were recruited from 20 to 25 US areas. This clone has just one count. V shed 4 bases and J shed 6 bases, with 9 bases lying between them. Germline V gene sequence: CDR1 SGHAT, CDR2 FQDESV (reference sequence). The CDR3 runs to 13 residues. The receptor was isolated from a woman aged 50 to 65 who had been exposed to COVID-19. V is TRBV11-1 and J is TRBJ2-2; D possibly corresponds to TRBD1 (5 bases). Material for sequencing was PBMCs or T cells enriched from blood (not recorded which). The CDR3: CASSSDISGELFF. The CDR3 DNA is TGTGCCAGCAGCTCGGACATTTCCGGGGAGCTGTTTTTT.